A selection of T cell receptor beta chains follows, all from one sample in a study of blood T cell repertoires in COVID-19. TCRdb keeps only in-frame clones here, not all; method: immunoSEQ multiplex PCR. The sample contains fewer than 300,000 clones, approximately 89% of which appear only once. The specimen sequenced was PBMCs or T cells enriched from blood (not recorded which). These receptors came from a woman aged 40 to 50 with acute COVID-19. Each CDR3 is given with its conserved first and last residue. The D gene is left open where the match is weak. Size is omitted from some rows. Given values are once, few, many or a class for expanded clones.

>TRBJ2-1|-|TRBV27|-
CASSFIGGNEQFF
TGTGCCAGCAGTTTTATAGGGGGCAATGAGCAGTTCTTC
>TRBJ2-5|-|TRBV7-2|-
CASSISLQETQYF
TGTGCCAGCAGCATCAGTCTCCAAGAGACCCAGTACTTC
>TRBJ2-5|once|TRBV24-1|TRBD1
CATSDSPGQGPETQYF
TGTGCCACCAGTGATTCCCCGGGACAGGGCCCAGAGACCCAGTACTTC
>TRBJ1-2|once|TRBV27|-
CASSFGSSYGYTF
TGTGCCAGCAGTTTTGGGTCTAGCTATGGCTACACCTTC
>TRBJ1-2|-|TRBV11-3|-
CASSLVPGTPYGYTF
TGTGCCAGCAGCTTAGTCCCCGGGACACCGTATGGCTACACCTTC
>TRBJ1-5|few|TRBV28|-
CASSSGHSNQPQHF
TGTGCCAGCAGTTCGGGACACTCCAATCAGCCCCAGCATTTT
>TRBJ1-4|-|TRBV5-4|TRBD1
CASSIGTGGSGSEKLFF
TGTGCCAGCAGCATAGGGACAGGGGGCTCGGGTAGTGAAAAACTGTTTTTT
>TRBJ2-4|-|TRBV28|TRBD1
CASTHSPGQSLDIQYF
TGTGCCAGCACCCACTCGCCGGGACAGTCACTAGACATTCAGTACTTC
>TRBJ2-1|-|TRBV29-1|-
CSVPLQRTRNNEQFF
TGCAGCGTCCCACTCCAGCGAACCCGTAACAATGAGCAGTTCTTC
>TRBJ1-1|once|TRBV7-9|TRBD1
CASGTGSDYTEAFF
TGTGCCAGCGGGACAGGGAGCGATTACACTGAAGCTTTCTTT
>TRBJ1-6|many|TRBV4-3|-
CASSQDGNRDNSPLHF
TGCGCCAGCAGCCAAGATGGGAACAGGGATAATTCACCCCTCCACTTT
>TRBJ1-6|once|TRBV5-5|-
CASSLTERSSYNSPLHF
TGTGCCAGCAGCTTGACGGAAAGGAGCTCCTATAATTCACCCCTCCACTTT
>TRBJ2-1|-|TRBV2|-
CASSERGRIDYIQGNEQFF
TGTGCCAGCAGTGAACGAGGCCGTATTGACTACATCCAAGGCAATGAGCAGTTCTTC
>TRBJ1-2|few|TRBV6-2/TRBV6-3|TRBD1
CASSSIRQGAGYTF
TGTGCCAGCAGCTCCATACGACAGGGGGCTGGCTACACCTTC
>TRBJ1-3|-|TRBV12-1|-
CASSFPPERRTGGQASGNTIYF
TGTGCCAGCAGCTTTCCCCCTGAGCGTCGGACAGGGGGTCAGGCCTCTGGAAACACCATATATTTT
>TRBJ1-1|-|TRBV3-1/TRBV3-2|-
CASSLNGQEAFF
TGTGCCAGCAGCCTAAACGGACAGGAAGCTTTCTTT
>TRBJ2-7|-|TRBV4-1|TRBD1
CASSSIGQGLYEQYF
TGCGCCAGCAGCTCTATAGGACAGGGTCTCTACGAGCAGTACTTC
>TRBJ1-5|-|TRBV3-1/TRBV3-2|-
CASSEGTCNQPQHF
TGTGCCAGCAGCGAGGGGACTTGCAATCAGCCCCAGCATTTT
>TRBJ1-2|-|TRBV6-6|-
CASSLTGGGDYGYTF
TGTGCCAGCAGCCTGACGGGGGGAGGTGACTATGGCTACACCTTC
>TRBJ1-1|-|TRBV6-5|-
CASSYFPRGNTEAFF
TGTGCCAGCAGTTATTTTCCTCGCGGGAACACTGAAGCTTTCTTT
>TRBJ2-1|-|TRBV6-5|TRBD2
CASRRTSGRGEQFF
TGTGCCAGCAGAAGGACTAGCGGTAGAGGGGAGCAGTTCTTC
>TRBJ1-5|-|TRBV10-2|-
CASRAPGGRNQPQHF
TGCGCCAGCAGGGCCCCTGGGGGCAGGAATCAGCCCCAGCATTTT
>TRBJ1-1|-|TRBV5-1|-
CASSLARASTEAFF
TGCGCCAGCAGCTTGGCCAGGGCGAGCACTGAAGCTTTCTTT
>TRBJ2-2|-|TRBV18|TRBD2
CASSPGVAGPLTGELFF
TGTGCCAGCTCACCAGGGGTAGCGGGGCCCCTCACCGGGGAGCTGTTTTTT
>TRBJ2-1|-|TRBV7-9|TRBD2
CASSLVSGAGGRGEQFF
TGTGCCAGCAGCTTAGTATCAGGCGCGGGAGGGAGGGGTGAGCAGTTCTTC
>TRBJ2-1|-|TRBV11-2|TRBD1
CASSRGTATYNEQFF
TGTGCCAGCAGCCGAGGGACAGCTACCTACAATGAGCAGTTCTTC
>TRBJ1-1|-|TRBV28|TRBD1
CASSLLDRVSAEAFF
TGTGCCAGCAGTCTACTTGACAGGGTCAGCGCTGAAGCTTTCTTT
>TRBJ2-5|-|TRBV10-3|TRBD1
CAINQGDSYQETQYF
TGTGCCATCAATCAGGGGGATTCGTACCAAGAGACCCAGTACTTC
>TRBJ1-2|once|TRBV7-2|TRBD1
CASSAGTGGGYGYTF
TGTGCCAGCAGCGCCGGGACAGGAGGGGGCTATGGCTACACCTTC
>TRBJ1-5|once|TRBV27|-
CASSSGGSVQPQHF
TGTGCCAGCAGTTCGGGGGGCTCGGTTCAGCCCCAGCATTTT
>TRBJ2-5|-|TRBV11-3|-
CASSLAPGQETQYF
TGTGCCAGCAGCTTAGCTCCCGGGCAAGAGACCCAGTACTTC
>TRBJ2-2|-|TRBV27|-
CASSFRGGTGELFF
TGTGCCAGCAGTTTCAGAGGGGGCACCGGGGAGCTGTTTTTT
>TRBJ2-7|-|TRBV11-2|TRBD1
CASSTGTAYEQYF
TGTGCCAGCAGCACCGGGACAGCCTACGAGCAGTACTTC
>TRBJ2-3|few|TRBV19|-
CASSYRVSRVDTQYF
TGTGCCAGTAGTTATCGGGTTTCCAGGGTGGATACGCAGTATTTT
>TRBJ1-5|-|TRBV29-1|-
CSVGSQGTQPQHF
TGCAGCGTGGGGTCCCAGGGGACTCAGCCCCAGCATTTT
>TRBJ2-5|-|TRBV4-2|TRBD2
CASSQVRLAGQETQYF
TGTGCCAGCAGCCAAGTCCGACTAGCGGGTCAAGAGACCCAGTACTTC
>TRBJ1-6|-|TRBV6-5|-
CASSTDGGWGSPLHF
TGTGCCAGCAGCACGGATGGAGGGTGGGGTTCACCCCTCCACTTT
>TRBJ2-5|once|TRBV28|-
CASSLRRETQYF
TGTGCCAGCAGTTTAAGGAGAGAGACCCAGTACTTC
>TRBJ1-2|-|TRBV6-4|-
CASSPGIANYGYTF
TGTGCCAGCAGTCCCGGGATAGCTAACTATGGCTACACCTTC
>TRBJ1-5|-|TRBV15|TRBD1
CATSSGQGDQPQHF
TGTGCCACCAGCAGTGGACAGGGAGATCAGCCCCAGCATTTT
>TRBJ2-7|-|TRBV2|TRBD1
CASRGDSSYEQYF
TGTGCCAGCAGAGGGGACAGCTCCTACGAGCAGTACTTC
>TRBJ1-2|-|TRBV28|TRBD1
CASSSPSTGEGYTF
TGTGCCAGCAGTTCCCCATCGACAGGGGAGGGCTACACCTTC
>TRBJ2-1|-|TRBV11-2|-
CASSLAQGSYNEQFF
TGTGCCAGCAGCTTAGCACAGGGCTCCTACAATGAGCAGTTCTTC